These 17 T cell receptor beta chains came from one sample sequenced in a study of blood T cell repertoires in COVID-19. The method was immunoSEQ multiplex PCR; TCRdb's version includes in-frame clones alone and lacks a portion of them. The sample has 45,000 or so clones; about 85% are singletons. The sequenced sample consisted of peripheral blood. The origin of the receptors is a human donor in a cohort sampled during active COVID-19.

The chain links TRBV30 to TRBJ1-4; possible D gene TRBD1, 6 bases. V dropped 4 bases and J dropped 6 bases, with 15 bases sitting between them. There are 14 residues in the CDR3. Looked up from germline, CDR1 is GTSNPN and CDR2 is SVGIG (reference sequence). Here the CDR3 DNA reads TGTGCCTGGAACACAGGGTTGACGGATGAAAAACTGTTTTTT. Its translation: CAWNTGLTDEKLFF. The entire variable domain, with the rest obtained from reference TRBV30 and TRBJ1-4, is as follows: SQTIHQWPATLVQPVGSPLSLECTVEGTSNPNLYWYRQAAGRGLQLLFYSVGIGQISSEVPQNLSASRPQDRQFILSSKKLLLSDSGFYLCAWNTGLTDEKLFFGSGTQLSVL.

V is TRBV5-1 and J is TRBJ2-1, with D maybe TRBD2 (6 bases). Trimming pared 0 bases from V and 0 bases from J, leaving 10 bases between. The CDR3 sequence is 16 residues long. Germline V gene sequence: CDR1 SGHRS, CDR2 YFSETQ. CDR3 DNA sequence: TGCGCCAGCAGCTTGGCGGGGGACCACTCCTACAATGAGCAGTTCTTC. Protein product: CASSLAGDHSYNEQFF.

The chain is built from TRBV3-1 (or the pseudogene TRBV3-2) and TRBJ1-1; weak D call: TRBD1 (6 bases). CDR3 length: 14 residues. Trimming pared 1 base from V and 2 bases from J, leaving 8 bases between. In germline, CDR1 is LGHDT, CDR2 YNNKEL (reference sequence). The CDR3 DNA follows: TGTGCCAGCAGCCAAGGGGGACAAAACACTGAAGCTTTCTTT. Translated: CASSQGGQNTEAFF.

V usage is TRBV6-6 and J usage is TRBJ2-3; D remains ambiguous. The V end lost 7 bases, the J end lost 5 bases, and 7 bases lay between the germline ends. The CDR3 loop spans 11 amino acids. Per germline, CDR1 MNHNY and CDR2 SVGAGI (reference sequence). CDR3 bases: TGTGCCAGCAATTCCAGAGATACGCAGTATTTT. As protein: CASNSRDTQYF.

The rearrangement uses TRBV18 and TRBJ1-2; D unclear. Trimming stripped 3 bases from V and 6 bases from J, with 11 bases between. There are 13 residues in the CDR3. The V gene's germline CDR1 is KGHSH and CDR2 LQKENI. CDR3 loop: CASSPRTEDGYTF. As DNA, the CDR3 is TGTGCCAGCTCACCTCGGACTGAGGATGGCTACACCTTC. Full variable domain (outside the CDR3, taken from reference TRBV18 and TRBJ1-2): NAGVMQNPRHLVRRRGQEARLRCSPMKGHSHVYWYRQLPEEGLKFMVYLQKENIIDESGMPKERFSAEFPKEGPSILRIQQVVRGDSAAYFCASSPRTEDGYTFGSGTRLTVV.

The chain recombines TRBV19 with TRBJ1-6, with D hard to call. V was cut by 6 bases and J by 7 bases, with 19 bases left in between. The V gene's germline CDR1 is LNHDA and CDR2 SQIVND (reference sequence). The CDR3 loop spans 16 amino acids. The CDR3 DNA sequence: TGTGCCAGTAGAACCACTGGTATTTCGGTGAATTCACCCCTCCACTTT. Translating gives CASRTTGISVNSPLHF. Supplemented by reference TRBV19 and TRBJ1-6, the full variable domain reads DGGITQSPKYLFRKEGQNVTLSCEQNLNHDAMYWYRQDPGQGLRLIYYSQIVNDFQKGDIAEGYSVSREKKESFPLTVTSAQKNPTAFYLCASRTTGISVNSPLHFGNGTRLTVT.

The CDR3 DNA reads as TGTGCCAGTAGAACACAGGGGGCGGTTAGGAACACTGAAGCTTTCTTT. This gives the protein CASRTQGAVRNTEAFF. The chain recombines TRBV5-4 with TRBJ1-1, with 9 bases matching TRBD1. Germline CDR1 is SGHNT and CDR2 is YYREEE (reference sequence). The junction had 12 bases not matched to a gene; V was cut back by 8 bases and J by 1 base. The CDR3 extends over 16 amino acids. The full variable domain, its missing parts supplied by reference TRBV5-4 and TRBJ1-1, is ETGVTQSPTHLIKTRGQQVTLRCSSQSGHNTVSWYQQALGQGPQFIFQYYREEENGRGNFPPRFSGLQFPNYSSELNVNALELDDSALYLCASRTQGAVRNTEAFFGQGTRLTVV.

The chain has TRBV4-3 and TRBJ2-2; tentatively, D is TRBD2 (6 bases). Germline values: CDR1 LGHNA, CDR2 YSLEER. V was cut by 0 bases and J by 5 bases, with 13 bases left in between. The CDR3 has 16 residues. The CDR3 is CASSQDLGLTTGELFF. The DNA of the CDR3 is TGCGCCAGCAGCCAAGATCTGGGACTTACTACCGGGGAGCTGTTTTTT.

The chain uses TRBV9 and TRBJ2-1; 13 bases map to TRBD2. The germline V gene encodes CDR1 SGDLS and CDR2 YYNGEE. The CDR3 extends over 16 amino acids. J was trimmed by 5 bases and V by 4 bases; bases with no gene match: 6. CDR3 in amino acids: CASSTRTSGGNNEQFF. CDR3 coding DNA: TGTGCCAGCAGCACAAGGACTAGCGGGGGAAACAATGAGCAGTTCTTC.

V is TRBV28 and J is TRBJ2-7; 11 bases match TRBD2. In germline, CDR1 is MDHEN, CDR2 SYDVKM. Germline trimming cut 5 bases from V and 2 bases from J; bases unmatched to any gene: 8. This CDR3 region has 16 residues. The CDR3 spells CASSPILAGGTYEQYF. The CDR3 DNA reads TGTGCCAGCAGTCCCATTCTAGCGGGAGGAACCTACGAGCAGTACTTC.

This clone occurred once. The DNA for the CDR3 is TGTGCCAGCAGTGCGGAGGGGGCCGGTAGCAATCAGCCCCAGCATTTT. Its protein is CASSAEGAGSNQPQHF. The chain recombines TRBV2 with TRBJ1-5, with 7 bases that match TRBD1. The CDR3 loop spans 16 amino acids. CDR1 and CDR2 (germline): SNHLY, FYNNEI. Germline trimming cut 4 bases from V and 0 bases from J; bases unmatched to any gene: 6. The complete variable domain, with remaining parts taken from reference TRBV2 and TRBJ1-5, reads EPEVTQTPSHQVTQMGQEVILRCVPISNHLYFYWYRQILGQKVEFLVSFYNNEISEKSEIFDDQFSVERPDGSNFTLKIRSTKLEDSAMYFCASSAEGAGSNQPQHFGDGTRLSIL.

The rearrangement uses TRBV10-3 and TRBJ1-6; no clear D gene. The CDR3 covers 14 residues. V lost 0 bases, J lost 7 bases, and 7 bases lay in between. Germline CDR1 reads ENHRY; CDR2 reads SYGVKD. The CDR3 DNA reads TGTGCCATCAGTGAGTCGAACGGGAATTCACCCCTCCACTTT. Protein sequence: CAISESNGNSPLHF.

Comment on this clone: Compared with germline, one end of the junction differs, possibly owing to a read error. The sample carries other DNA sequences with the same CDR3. In DNA form, the CDR3 reads TGTGCCAGCAGCCAAAACAGGGGAGGCACCGGGGAGCTATTTTTT. It translates to CASSQNRGGTGELFF. The chain uses TRBV14 and TRBJ2-2; tentative D call: TRBD1 (7 bases). Per the germline V gene, CDR1 is SGHDN and CDR2 is FVKESK. The CDR3 sequence is 15 residues long.

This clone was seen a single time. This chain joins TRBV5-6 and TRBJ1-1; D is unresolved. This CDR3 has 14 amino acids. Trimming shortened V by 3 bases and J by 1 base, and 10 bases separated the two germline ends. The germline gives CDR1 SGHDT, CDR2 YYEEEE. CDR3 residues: CASSYTIANTEAFF. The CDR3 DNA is TGTGCCAGCAGCTACACCATTGCGAACACTGAAGCTTTCTTT.

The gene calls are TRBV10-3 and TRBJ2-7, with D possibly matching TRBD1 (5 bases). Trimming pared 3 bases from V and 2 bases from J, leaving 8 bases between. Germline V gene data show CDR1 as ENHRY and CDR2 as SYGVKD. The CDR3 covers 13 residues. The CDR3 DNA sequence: TGTGCCATCAGTGACGGCAGGGCCTACGAGCAGTACTTC. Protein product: CAISDGRAYEQYF.

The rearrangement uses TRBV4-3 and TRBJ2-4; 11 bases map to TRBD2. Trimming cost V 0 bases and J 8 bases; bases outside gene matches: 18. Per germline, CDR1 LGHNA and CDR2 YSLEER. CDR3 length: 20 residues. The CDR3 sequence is CASSQDLFGGSSGRLDIQYF. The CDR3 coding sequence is TGCGCCAGCAGCCAAGATCTGTTCGGGGGTTCTAGCGGGAGGCTGGACATTCAGTACTTC.

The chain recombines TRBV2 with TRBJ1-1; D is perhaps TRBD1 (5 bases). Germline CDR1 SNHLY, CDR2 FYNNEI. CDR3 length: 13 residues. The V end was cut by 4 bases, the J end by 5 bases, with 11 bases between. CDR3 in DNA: TGTGCCAGCAGTGCTCAGGGTTGGACTGAAGCTTTCTTT. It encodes CASSAQGWTEAFF.